The next 3 T cell receptor beta chains were all read from a single sample in a study of lymphopenia after photon versus proton radiotherapy. Measured with immunoSEQ multiplex PCR; TCRdb has only the in-frame clones, and not every one. Found here are 75,000 to 90,000 clones, 65% to 85% of them singletons; the top ten hold over 1.2%. This specimen was peripheral blood, taken from a patient treated with proton-based radiotherapy. The receptors come from a man aged 60-69 years with pancreatic cancer.

The genes are TRBV29-1 and TRBJ2-1, with 7 bases lining up with TRBD2. The germline CDR1 and CDR2 sequences are SQVTM and ANQGSEA. The CDR3 has 13 residues. V was pared by 5 bases and J by 6 bases, with 7 bases of the junction left unmatched. This chain's CDR3 is CSVLSSGGNEQFF. The CDR3 bases are TGCAGCGTTCTATCCTCGGGGGGCAATGAGCAGTTCTTC.

This chain links TRBV13 with TRBJ2-5, with 9 bases that match TRBD1. Germline V gene sequence: CDR1 PRHDT, CDR2 FYEKMQ (reference sequence). Germline trimming cut 8 bases from V and 3 bases from J; bases unmatched to any gene: 7. The CDR3 runs 14 residues. CDR3 residues: CASERTGVEETQYF. CDR3 nucleotides: TGTGCCAGCGAAAGGACAGGGGTCGAAGAGACCCAGTACTTC.

The rearrangement joins TRBV27 to TRBJ2-7; D might be TRBD1 or TRBD2, each matching 6 bases. Between the trimmed V and J ends, which lost 5 bases and 1 base, there was a span of 15 bases. Per germline, CDR1 MNHEY and CDR2 SMNVEV (reference sequence). There are 15 residues in the CDR3. CDR3 sequence (DNA): TGTGCCAGCAGTCCCTTTGGGGGGCAATCCTACGAGCAGTACTTC. Its translation: CASSPFGGQSYEQYF.